Sequencing of this TCR beta chain was carried out in a study of PD-1 blockade in mismatch repair-deficient tumors. The overall study: All were previously treated, progressing patients with around 12 mismatch repair-deficient cancer types. Study-wide findings and caveats: Tumor-resident clones, often undetectable pretreatment in blood, expanded then contracted after pembrolizumab.

CDR3 length: 19 residues. Trimming at V came to 3 bases and at J to 3 bases, leaving 14 bases not matched to a gene. Germline lookup yields CDR1 MNHEY and CDR2 SMNVEV (reference sequence). Turning to this clone: The antigen is unknown.

Profiled with immunoSEQ multiplex PCR; TCRdb holds only in-frame clones, not every one. Of 76,000 or so clones in the sample, roughly 80% were seen once. Mismatch repair deficiency was confirmed in all patients, by PCR or immunohistochemistry. Sample: peripheral blood, taken 44 weeks after starting pembrolizumab. This sequence originates from an adult with mismatch repair-deficient cancer. The chain carries TRBV27 and TRBJ2-2; 9 bases fit TRBD1. CDR3 sequence reads: CASSFYGTGWFSDTGELFF. DNA of the CDR3: TGTGCCAGCAGTTTTTATGGGACAGGGTGGTTTTCGGACACCGGGGAGCTGTTTTTT.